Listed here are 28 T cell receptor beta chains from one sample, sequenced in a study of monozygotic twins with cystic fibrosis. Profiling relied on immunoSEQ multiplex PCR, and the TCRdb table lists in-frame clones only, not all of them. In the table there are about 24,000 clones, 80% to 95% of which are singletons. The sequenced material came from blood. The receptors shown here come from a girl aged 2-10 years with cystic fibrosis.

The chain uses TRBV29-1 and TRBJ1-1; D gene uncertain. This CDR3 has 17 residues. The germline V gene encodes CDR1 SQVTM and CDR2 ANQGSEA. V was trimmed by 4 bases and J by 3 bases, leaving 24 bases between them. The CDR3 reads CSVVSFIGYGRDTEAFF. Here the CDR3 DNA reads TGCAGCGTTGTCAGTTTCATAGGCTACGGGCGGGACACTGAAGCTTTCTTT.

V and J are TRBV9 and TRBJ1-3; 8 bases map to TRBD1. The CDR3 has 17 amino acids. CDR1 SGDLS and CDR2 YYNGEE come from the germline V gene. V dropped 0 bases and J dropped 3; count of bases not matched to a gene: 8. CDR3 coding DNA: TGTGCCAGCAGCGTAGGTCCAGGGGGCTATGGTGGAAACACCATATATTTT. It codes for CASSVGPGGYGGNTIYF.

The chain joins TRBV2 to TRBJ2-6; tentatively, D is TRBD2 (6 bases). The CDR3 totals 16 residues. CDR1 is SNHLY, CDR2 FYNNEI, per germline. Trimming removed 6 bases at V and 3 bases at J, with 15 bases between. The CDR3 nucleotides are TGTGCCAGCAGCGCGGGGTCAGGTTATGGGGCCAACGTCCTGACTTTC. Translating gives CASSAGSGYGANVLTF.

The chain links TRBV15 to TRBJ2-7; 7 bases are shared with TRBD1. V lost 0 bases and J lost 2; bases outside the gene matches: 1. Germline CDR1 is LNHNV and CDR2 is YYDKDF (reference sequence). The length of the CDR3 is 14 residues. The CDR3 DNA reads TGTGCCACCAGCAGAGATCAGGGGGCCTACGAGCAGTACTTC. This translates into CATSRDQGAYEQYF.

This chain connects TRBV9 to TRBJ1-1; a weak D match, TRBD1 (5 bases). Trimming took 4 bases from V and 7 from J, leaving 20 bases between them. Looked up from germline, CDR1 is SGDLS and CDR2 is YYNGEE. The CDR3 runs to 15 residues. The CDR3 DNA reads TGTGCCAGCAGCCCGTGGACCGGGGGACCGGTTGAAGCTTTCTTT. It encodes CASSPWTGGPVEAFF.

The chain uses TRBV4-3 and TRBJ2-3; 12 nucleotides line up with TRBD2. The CDR3 loop spans 16 amino acids. The germline gives CDR1 LGHNA, CDR2 YSLEER. After removal of 1 base from V and 4 bases from J, the junction contained 3 bases not matched to a gene. The CDR3 sequence: CASSQGTSGGPDTQYF. In DNA, the CDR3 is TGCGCCAGCAGCCAAGGCACTAGCGGGGGGCCAGATACGCAGTATTTT.

The chain employs TRBV6-6 and TRBJ1-4; D perhaps matches TRBD1 (6 bases). The CDR3 loop spans 16 amino acids. V shed 5 bases and J shed 4 bases, with 17 bases lying between them. CDR1 is MNHNY, CDR2 SVGAGI, per germline (reference sequence). CDR3 residues: CASSATWTAYNEKLFF. As DNA, the CDR3 is TGTGCCAGCAGTGCAACTTGGACAGCTTATAATGAAAAACTGTTTTTT.

This sequence joins TRBV14 and TRBJ2-5; 8 nucleotides line up with TRBD1. CDR1 is SGHDN, CDR2 FVKESK, per germline. Trimming cost V 1 base and J 2 bases; bases outside gene matches: 3. This CDR3 comprises 15 residues. CDR3 DNA: TGTGCCAGCAGCCAAGTGTGGACAGGGCAAGAGACCCAGTACTTC. The encoded protein is CASSQVWTGQETQYF.

The chain links TRBV20-1 to TRBJ2-5; no definite D call. V lost 6 bases, J lost 4 bases, and 9 bases lay in between. This CDR3 region has 11 residues. Germline loops: CDR1 DFQATT, CDR2 SNEGSKA (reference sequence). CDR3 nucleotide sequence: TGCAGTGCGGTCCTTCGAGAGACCCAGTACTTC. Translation gives CSAVLRETQYF.

This clone was observed once. This chain links TRBV2 with TRBJ2-7; D may match TRBD1 or TRBD2 (5 bases each). Germline V lookup: CDR1 SNHLY, CDR2 FYNNEI. This CDR3 is 13 amino acids long. V gave up 8 bases and J gave up 0 bases, with 11 bases separating them. This CDR3 is CASSPRGSYEQYF. For the CDR3, the DNA is TGTGCCAGCTCCCCGAGGGGCTCCTACGAGCAGTACTTC. Based on the CDR3 plus reference TRBV2 and TRBJ2-7, the full variable domain is EPEVTQTPSHQVTQMGQEVILRCVPISNHLYFYWYRQILGQKVEFLVSFYNNEISEKSEIFDDQFSVERPDGSNFTLKIRSTKLEDSAMYFCASSPRGSYEQYFGPGTRLTVT.

This clone was seen once. The chain recombines TRBV6-6 with TRBJ1-1, with TRBD1 identical over 7 bases. This CDR3 region has 13 residues. The germline CDR1 and CDR2 sequences are MNHNY and SVGAGI (reference sequence). After removal of 7 bases from V and 11 bases from J, the junction contained 13 bases not matched to a gene. CDR3: CASTSDREGRAFF. For the CDR3, the DNA is TGTGCCAGCACCTCAGACAGGGAAGGTCGGGCTTTCTTT.

The chain employs TRBV29-1 and TRBJ2-3, with D tentatively TRBD2 (6 bases). Germline assignment: CDR1 SQVTM and CDR2 ANQGSEA. This CDR3 is built from 12 residues. V lost 6 bases and J lost 6, with 13 bases in between. Written as DNA, the CDR3 is TGCAGCGTACGGACGGAGGGGGATACGCAGTATTTT. The encoded protein is CSVRTEGDTQYF.

This sequence joins TRBV7-2 and TRBJ1-6, with unresolved D. CDR3 length: 16 residues. CDR1 is SGHTA and CDR2 is FQGNSA in the germline V gene. V was trimmed by 0 bases and J by 6 bases, leaving 12 bases between them. The CDR3 protein is CASSLAGKRGNSPLHF. The CDR3 DNA sequence: TGTGCCAGCAGCTTAGCGGGGAAGCGGGGTAATTCACCCCTCCACTTT.

CDR3 sequence (DNA): TGCGCCAGCCGAAAAGCGGGGGGGTACAATGAGCAGTTCTTC. This sequence encodes CASRKAGGYNEQFF. The J gene is TRBJ2-1, the V gene TRBV4-3; TRBD2 aligns across 10 bases. J gave up 4 bases and V 8 bases, and 5 bases lay outside the gene matches. CDR3 length: 14 residues. Germline V gives CDR1 LGHNA, CDR2 YSLEER.

V and J are TRBV6-5 and TRBJ1-5, with D hard to call. The CDR3 spans 13 residues. CDR1 is MNHEY, CDR2 SVGAGI, per germline. V shed 6 bases and J shed 5 bases, with 11 bases lying between them. In nucleotides, the CDR3 is TGTGCCAGCAGGTTGCGGGTGGATCAGCCCCAGCATTTT. It translates to CASRLRVDQPQHF.

This clone was detected only once. The chain is built from TRBV4-3 and TRBJ1-2; a weak D match, TRBD1 (5 bases). Trimming shortened V by 1 base and J by 4 bases, and 13 bases separated the two germline ends. Germline V CDR1 and CDR2: LGHNA, YSLEER. The CDR3 consists of 15 residues. CDR3 region: CASSQGRQPSYGYTF. CDR3 DNA: TGCGCCAGCAGCCAAGGCCGACAGCCGTCCTATGGCTACACCTTC.

J is TRBJ2-3 and V is TRBV11-2; D unresolved. CDR3 length: 17 residues. Germline V CDR1 and CDR2: SGHAT, FQNNGV. V gave up 2 bases and J gave up 3 bases, with 18 bases separating them. DNA of the CDR3: TGTGCCAGCAGCTTACTCCCCCCTGGCCCCCAGACAGATACGCAGTATTTT. Translating it yields CASSLLPPGPQTDTQYF.

The chain links TRBV7-6 to TRBJ2-1, with 9 bases matching TRBD2. The germline V gene encodes CDR1 SGHVS and CDR2 FNYEAQ. The ends lost 0 bases at V and 7 bases at J; junction bases unmatched: 10. This CDR3 is built from 17 residues. The CDR3 DNA reads as TGTGCCAGCAGCTTAGCCTTGAGCGGGGGGCCTGCTAATGAGCAGTTCTTC. It encodes CASSLALSGGPANEQFF.

About this clone: Within the sample, other DNA sequences also encode this same CDR3. The rearrangement joins TRBV30 to TRBJ2-2; D is unclear. V was shortened by 3 bases and J by 1 base, with 9 bases between the two germline ends. The CDR3 sequence is 14 residues long. The germline CDR1 and CDR2 sequences are GTSNPN and SVGIG (reference sequence). CDR3 nucleotide sequence: TGTGCCTGGAGCCAATGGCTGAACACCGGGGAGCTGTTTTTT. It yields the protein CAWSQWLNTGELFF.

The chain recombines TRBV29-1 with TRBJ2-1, with D possibly matching TRBD2 (6 bases). The CDR3 runs to 12 residues. The V end lost 4 bases, the J end lost 6 bases, and 10 bases lay between the germline ends. Germline V gene sequence: CDR1 SQVTM, CDR2 ANQGSEA. The CDR3 coding sequence is TGCAGCGTTGTCCTCGGGGGCAATGAGCAGTTCTTC. This encodes CSVVLGGNEQFF.

The chain combines TRBV10-2 with TRBJ1-5; TRBD1 might be the D (6 bases). V was shortened by 4 bases and J by 2 bases, with 9 bases between the two germline ends. The CDR3 contains 14 residues. CDR1 is WSHSY, CDR2 SAAADI, per germline. The CDR3: CASSVRTGNQPQHF. The CDR3 coding sequence is TGCGCCAGCAGTGTCAGGACAGGCAATCAGCCCCAGCATTTT.

V usage is TRBV7-8 and J usage is TRBJ2-1, with TRBD1 matching 10 bases. The V and J ends lost 3 bases and 3 bases, in that order; junction bases with no gene match: 14. Per the germline V gene, CDR1 is SGHVS and CDR2 is FQNEAQ. The CDR3 loop spans 19 amino acids. The DNA for the CDR3 is TGTGCCAGCAGCTTTGGGACAGGGGTTTTGGACAAGAGCTACAATGAGCAGTTCTTC. This sequence encodes CASSFGTGVLDKSYNEQFF.

V gene TRBV27 combines with J gene TRBJ1-5; no reliable D call. This CDR3 contains 14 residues. V was clipped by 5 bases and J by 3 bases, with 11 bases between them. The germline V gene has CDR1 MNHEY and CDR2 SMNVEV (reference sequence). As DNA, the CDR3 is TGTGCCAGCAGTCCTCAGAATTCCAATCAGCCCCAGCATTTT. It codes for CASSPQNSNQPQHF.

This sequence joins TRBV21-1 and TRBJ1-1; TRBD1, the table's D call, was not compared with the DNA. TRBV21-1 is described as a pseudogene. The CDR3 is made up of 15 amino acids. CDR3 in DNA: TGTGCCAGCAGCAGCCCGGGACAGGCGAACACTGAAGCTTTCTTT. This gives the protein CASSSPGQANTEAFF.

This sequence joins TRBV14 and TRBJ2-7; a possible D gene is TRBD1 (6 bases). Deletions cut 2 bases from V and 0 bases from J, with 17 bases between. Germline V CDR1 and CDR2: SGHDN, FVKESK. This CDR3 has 17 amino acids. The CDR3 DNA is TGTGCCAGCAGCCAACCAGGACCGGACAGTGACTCCTACGAGCAGTACTTC. This codes for CASSQPGPDSDSYEQYF.

This chain uses TRBV10-3 with TRBJ1-1, with unresolved D. Germline loops: CDR1 ENHRY, CDR2 SYGVKD. V lost 4 bases and J 7 bases, leaving 7 bases between the germline ends. The CDR3 runs 11 residues. Here the CDR3 reads CAISGGGEAFF. Written as DNA, the CDR3 is TGTGCCATCAGTGGGGGAGGTGAAGCTTTCTTT.

The V call is TRBV5-6, the J call TRBJ2-1, with 10 bases lining up with TRBD2. In germline, CDR1 is SGHDT, CDR2 YYEEEE. The CDR3 is made up of 14 amino acids. Trimming took 4 bases from V and 4 from J; bases not matched to a gene: 2. The CDR3 loop is CASSMGLAYNEQFF. The CDR3 region has the DNA TGTGCCAGCAGCATGGGACTAGCGTACAATGAGCAGTTCTTC. Full variable domain (missing parts from reference TRBV5-6 and TRBJ2-1): DAGVTQSPTHLIKTRGQQVTLRCSPKSGHDTVSWYQQALGQGPQFIFQYYEEEERQRGNFPDRFSGHQFPNYSSELNVNALLLGDSALYLCASSMGLAYNEQFFGPGTRLTVL.

The chain couples TRBV13 to TRBJ1-3; TRBD1 matches at 10 bases. CDR1 and CDR2 from the germline V gene are PRHDT and FYEKMQ (reference sequence). Unmatched junction bases numbered 6, after V lost 0 bases and J lost 4 bases. CDR3 length equals 17 residues. The chain's CDR3 is CASSLGGTGDPGNTIYF. The DNA of the CDR3 is TGTGCCAGCAGCTTAGGTGGGACAGGGGACCCCGGAAACACCATATATTTT. The whole variable domain, remainder taken from reference TRBV13 and TRBJ1-3, is AAGVIQSPRHLIKEKRETATLKCYPIPRHDTVYWYQQGPGQDPQFLISFYEKMQSDKGSIPDRFSAQQFSDYHSELNMSSLELGDSALYFCASSLGGTGDPGNTIYFGEGSWLTVV.